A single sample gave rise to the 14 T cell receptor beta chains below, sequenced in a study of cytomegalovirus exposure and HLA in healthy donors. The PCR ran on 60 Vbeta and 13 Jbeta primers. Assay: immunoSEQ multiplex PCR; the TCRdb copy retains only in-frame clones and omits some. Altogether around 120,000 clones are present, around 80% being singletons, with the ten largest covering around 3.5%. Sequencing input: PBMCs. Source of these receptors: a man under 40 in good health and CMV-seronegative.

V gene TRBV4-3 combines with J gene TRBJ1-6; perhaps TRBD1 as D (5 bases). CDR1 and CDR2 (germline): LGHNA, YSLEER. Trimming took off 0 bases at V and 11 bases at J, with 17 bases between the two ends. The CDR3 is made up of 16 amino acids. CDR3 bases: TGCGCCAGCAGCCAAGATCACGGTGACAGATGGGCACCCCTCCACTTT. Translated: CASSQDHGDRWAPLHF.

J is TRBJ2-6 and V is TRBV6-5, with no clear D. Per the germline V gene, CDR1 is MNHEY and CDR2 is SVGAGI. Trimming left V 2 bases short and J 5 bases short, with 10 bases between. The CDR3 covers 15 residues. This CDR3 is CASSYQRSWANVLTF. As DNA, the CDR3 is TGTGCCAGCAGTTACCAGCGTAGCTGGGCCAACGTCCTGACTTTC.

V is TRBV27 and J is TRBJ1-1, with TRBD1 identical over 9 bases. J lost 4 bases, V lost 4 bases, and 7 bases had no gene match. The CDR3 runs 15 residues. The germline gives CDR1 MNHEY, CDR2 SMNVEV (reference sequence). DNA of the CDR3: TGTGCCAGCAGTTCCTACAGGGGGCCGGGCACTGAAGCTTTCTTT. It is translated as CASSSYRGPGTEAFF.

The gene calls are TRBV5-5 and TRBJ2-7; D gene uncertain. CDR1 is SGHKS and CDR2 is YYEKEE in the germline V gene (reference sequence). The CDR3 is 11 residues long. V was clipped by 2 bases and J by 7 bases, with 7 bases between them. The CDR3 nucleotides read TGTGCCAGCAGCTTCGAGTGGGAGCAGTACTTC. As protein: CASSFEWEQYF.

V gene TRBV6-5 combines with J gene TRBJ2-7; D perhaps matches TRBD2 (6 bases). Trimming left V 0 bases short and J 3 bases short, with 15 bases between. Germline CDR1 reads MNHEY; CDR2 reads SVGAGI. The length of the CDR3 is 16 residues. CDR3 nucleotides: TGTGCCAGCAGTTACTCTGGATTAGCGGCAAACTACGAGCAGTACTTC. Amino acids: CASSYSGLAANYEQYF.

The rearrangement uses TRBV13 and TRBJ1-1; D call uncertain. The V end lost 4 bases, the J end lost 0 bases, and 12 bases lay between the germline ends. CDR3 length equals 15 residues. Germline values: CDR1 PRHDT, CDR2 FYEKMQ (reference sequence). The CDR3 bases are TGTGCCAGCAGCTGGGAGGGCTCCATGAACACTGAAGCTTTCTTT. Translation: CASSWEGSMNTEAFF. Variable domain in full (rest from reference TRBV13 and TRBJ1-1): AAGVIQSPRHLIKEKRETATLKCYPIPRHDTVYWYQQGPGQDPQFLISFYEKMQSDKGSIPDRFSAQQFSDYHSELNMSSLELGDSALYFCASSWEGSMNTEAFFGQGTRLTVV.

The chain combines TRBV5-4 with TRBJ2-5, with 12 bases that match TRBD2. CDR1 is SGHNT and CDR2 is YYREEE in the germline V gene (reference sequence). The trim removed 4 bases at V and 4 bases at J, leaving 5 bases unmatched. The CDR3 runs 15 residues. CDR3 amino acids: CASSQGLAGLETQYF. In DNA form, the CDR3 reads TGTGCCAGCAGCCAGGGACTAGCGGGCTTAGAGACCCAGTACTTC.

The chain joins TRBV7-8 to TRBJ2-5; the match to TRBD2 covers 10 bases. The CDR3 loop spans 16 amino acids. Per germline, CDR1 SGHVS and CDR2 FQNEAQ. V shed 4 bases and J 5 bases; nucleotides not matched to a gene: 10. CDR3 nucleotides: TGTGCCAGCAGCTCCCCGCGAGCGGGAGGGCCGGAGACCCAGTACTTC. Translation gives CASSSPRAGGPETQYF.

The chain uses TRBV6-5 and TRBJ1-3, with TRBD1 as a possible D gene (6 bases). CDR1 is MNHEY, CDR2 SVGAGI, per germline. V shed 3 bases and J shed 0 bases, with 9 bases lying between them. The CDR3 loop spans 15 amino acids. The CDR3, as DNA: TGTGCCAGCAGTTATGACAGGAGCTCTGGAAACACCATATATTTT. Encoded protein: CASSYDRSSGNTIYF.

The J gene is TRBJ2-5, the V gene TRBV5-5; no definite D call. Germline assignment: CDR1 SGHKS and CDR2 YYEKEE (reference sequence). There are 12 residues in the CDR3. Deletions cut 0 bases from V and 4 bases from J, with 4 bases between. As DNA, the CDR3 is TGTGCCAGCAGCTTGGCGGGAGAGACCCAGTACTTC. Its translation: CASSLAGETQYF.

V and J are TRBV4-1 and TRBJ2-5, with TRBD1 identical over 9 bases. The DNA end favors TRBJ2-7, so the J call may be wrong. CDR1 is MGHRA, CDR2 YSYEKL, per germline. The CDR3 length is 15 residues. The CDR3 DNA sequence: TGCGCCAGCAGCCAAAGGGACAGGGACCCTAACGAGCAGTACTTC. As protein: CASSQRDRDPNEQYF.

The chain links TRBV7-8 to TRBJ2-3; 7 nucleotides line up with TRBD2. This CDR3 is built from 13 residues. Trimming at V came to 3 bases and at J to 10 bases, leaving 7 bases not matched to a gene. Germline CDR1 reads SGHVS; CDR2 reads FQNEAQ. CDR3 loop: CASSLGLKGAQYF. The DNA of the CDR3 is TGTGCCAGCAGCTTGGGACTAAAAGGGGCGCAGTATTTT. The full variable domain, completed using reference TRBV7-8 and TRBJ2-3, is GAGVSQSPRYKVAKRGQDVALRCDPISGHVSLFWYQQALGQGPEFLTYFQNEAQLDKSGLPSDRFFAERPEGSVSTLKIQRTQQEDSAVYLCASSLGLKGAQYFGPGTRLTVL.

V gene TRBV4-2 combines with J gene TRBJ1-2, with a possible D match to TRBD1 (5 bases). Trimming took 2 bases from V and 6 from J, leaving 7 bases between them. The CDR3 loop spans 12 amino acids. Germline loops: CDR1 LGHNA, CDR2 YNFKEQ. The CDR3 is CASSQQGNGYTF. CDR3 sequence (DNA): TGTGCCAGCAGCCAACAGGGTAATGGCTACACCTTC.

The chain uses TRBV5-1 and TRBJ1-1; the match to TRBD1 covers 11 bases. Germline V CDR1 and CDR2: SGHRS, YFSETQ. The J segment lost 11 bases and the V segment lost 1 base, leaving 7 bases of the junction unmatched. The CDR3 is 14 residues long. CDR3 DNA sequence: TGCGCCAGCAGCTTGCCCGGACAGGGGGCGCCTGCTTTCTTT. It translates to CASSLPGQGAPAFF.